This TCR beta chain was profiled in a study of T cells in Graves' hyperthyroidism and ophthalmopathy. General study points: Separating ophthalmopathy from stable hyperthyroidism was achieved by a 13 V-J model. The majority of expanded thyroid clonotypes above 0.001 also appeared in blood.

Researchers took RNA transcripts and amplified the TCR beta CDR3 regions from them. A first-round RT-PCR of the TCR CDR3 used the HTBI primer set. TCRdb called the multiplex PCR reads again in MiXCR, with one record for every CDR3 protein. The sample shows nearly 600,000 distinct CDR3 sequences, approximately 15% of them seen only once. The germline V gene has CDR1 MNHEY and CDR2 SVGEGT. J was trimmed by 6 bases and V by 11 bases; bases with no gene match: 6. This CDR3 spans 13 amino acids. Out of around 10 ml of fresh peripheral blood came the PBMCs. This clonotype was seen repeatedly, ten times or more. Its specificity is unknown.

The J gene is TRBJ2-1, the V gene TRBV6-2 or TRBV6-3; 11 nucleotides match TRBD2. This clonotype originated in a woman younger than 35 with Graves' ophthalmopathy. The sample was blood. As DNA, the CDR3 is TGTGCCGCCACTAGCGGGAGATCCAATGAGCAGTTCTTC. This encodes CAATSGRSNEQFF.